This T cell receptor (beta chain) was captured by sequencing in a study of regulatory T cells in long-lasting Graves disease. CDR3 regions were amplified by Arm-PCR using iRepertoire HTBI primers to build TCR beta libraries. MiXCR was run by TCRdb on the multiplex PCR reads, yielding one entry per CDR3 protein. This table holds 400,000 to 500,000 distinct CDR3 sequences, approximately 22% found once. Specified time point: persistent/refractory GD, antithyroid drugs over 5 years with positive TRAb. Isolated PBMC RNA provided the starting material for the TCR library. Patients of an endocrinology department in Xi'an, China, were included. In this sample, this clonotype turned up many times. Its specificity is unknown. Germline V gives CDR1 MDHEN, CDR2 SYDVKM. The CDR3 totals 15 residues. The V end was cut by 7 bases, the J end by 7 bases, with 17 bases between. Study outcomes and limitations: For persistent Graves' patients, TCR diversity was lower than for newly diagnosed ones. Among persistent patients, a larger number of public clonotypes were shared (around 2,700) than among newly diagnosed patients (roughly 970).

This clonotype was obtained from a female donor with Graves disease. This rearrangement joins TRBV28 to TRBJ1-6; D gene ambiguous. This material consisted of peripheral blood mononuclear cells (PBMCs), taken when the disease was refractory, from a patient treated with antithyroid drugs. The CDR3 here is CASKPRDIRNSPLHF. CDR3 DNA: TGTGCCAGCAAACCCCGAGACATCCGAAATTCACCCCTCCACTTT.